Listed below are T cell receptor beta chains from one sample, sequenced in a study of shared clonotypes between healthy human individuals. Generated by immunoSEQ multiplex PCR, the TCRdb table keeps only in-frame clones and is missing some. The sample records 800,000 to 1,200,000 clones, around 78% being singletons. Sample: memory CD4+ T cells from PBMCs. The receptors here all came from a man aged 18 to 29 in good health. Some clones in this sample may be carry-over from other donors' samples. The CDR3 runs from the conserved cysteine through the conserved F or W. D genes are given only for firm matches. The size entry is marked missing in some rows and otherwise reads once, few, many or a size class.

size	V	D	J	DNA	CDR3
NA	TRBV25-1	NA	TRBJ2-7	TGTGCCAGCGGGCACCGGGACTTCGCCTACGAGCAGTACTTC	CASGHRDFAYEQYF
NA	TRBV5-1	NA	TRBJ1-4	TGCGCCAGCAGCTTGGTTGGTAACGGAGAAAAACTGTTTTTT	CASSLVGNGEKLFF
NA	TRBV28	NA	TRBJ1-3	TGTGCCAGCAGTTTATGGGGGACGAGCTCTGGAAACACCATATATTTT	CASSLWGTSSGNTIYF
NA	TRBV11-3	TRBD2	TRBJ2-1	TGTGCCAGCAGCCCGCGGGGGATCGGCGGGAGGACCTACAATGAGCAGTTCTTC	CASSPRGIGGRTYNEQFF
NA	TRBV5-4	TRBD1	TRBJ2-1	TGTGCCAGCAGCGGACAGGGGACTGAGCAGTTCTTC	CASSGQGTEQFF
NA	TRBV6-5	TRBD2	TRBJ2-1	TGTGCCAGCAGCGGGCTAGCGGGAGGTGACAATGAGCAGTTCTTC	CASSGLAGGDNEQFF
few	TRBV28	NA	TRBJ1-5	TGTGCCAGCAGTTTTGGCACTTTGACGGGGCATTTT	CASSFGTLTGHF
once	TRBV10-1	NA	TRBJ2-1	TGCGCCAGCAGTGCGTGGGTTTCGGCAGAGCAGTTCTTC	CASSAWVSAEQFF
NA	TRBV5-4	NA	TRBJ2-5	TGTGCCAGCAGCTGGGACCTCACCTCTCAAGAGACCCAGTACTTC	CASSWDLTSQETQYF
NA	TRBV6-1	TRBD1	TRBJ2-7	TGTGCCAGCAGTGCAGGGACAGGGCTCCATCAAACCTACGAGCAGTACTTC	CASSAGTGLHQTYEQYF
few	TRBV9	NA	TRBJ2-5	TGTGCCAGCAGCGTAGAGGAGGGGGAGACCCAGTACTTC	CASSVEEGETQYF
NA	TRBV5-1	NA	TRBJ2-1	TGCGCCAGCAGCCGCGACCTTGAGCAGTTCTTC	CASSRDLEQFF
NA	TRBV27	NA	TRBJ2-3	TGTGCCAGCAGTCCCAGGACCCAGTACGCGGATACGCAGTATTTT	CASSPRTQYADTQYF
NA	TRBV6-5	NA	TRBJ2-7	TGTGCCAGCAGTACAGGGAGGGGGTACTACGAGCAGTACTTC	CASSTGRGYYEQYF
NA	TRBV29-1	NA	TRBJ2-1	TGCAGCGTTGAAGGGACTACCGACAATGAGCAGTTCTTC	CSVEGTTDNEQFF
NA	TRBV7-6	NA	TRBJ2-5	TGTGCCAGCAGCCGGGACGGCTCCGGAGAGACCCAGTACTTC	CASSRDGSGETQYF
NA	TRBV7-9	NA	TRBJ2-3	TGTGCCAGCAGCTTAGGAGGGGGTGAGACAGATACGCAGTATTTT	CASSLGGGETDTQYF
NA	TRBV28	NA	TRBJ1-1	TGTGCCAGCAGTGCCGGGGGGAACATGAACACTGAAGCTTTCTTT	CASSAGGNMNTEAFF
NA	TRBV15	NA	TRBJ1-4	TGTGCCACCAGCAGAGTATCTGAAAAACTGTTTTTT	CATSRVSEKLFF
once	TRBV7-2	NA	TRBJ2-3	TGTGCCAGCAGCCGCCTCGGGGGGCTTGATACGCAGTATTTT	CASSRLGGLDTQYF
NA	TRBV2	NA	TRBJ2-2	TGTGCCAGCAGTGGGACAGATGGTAGCACCGGGGAGCTGTTTTTT	CASSGTDGSTGELFF
NA	TRBV6-6	NA	TRBJ1-5	TGTGCCAGCAGCCGCTTAGGGAGCAATCAGCCCCAGCATTTT	CASSRLGSNQPQHF
NA	TRBV28	NA	TRBJ1-2	TGTGCCAGCAGCCCCCCCCTCGGGGGCTACACCTTC	CASSPPLGGYTF
NA	TRBV5-1	TRBD2	TRBJ2-1	TGCGCCAGCGGGGCGGGAGGTGTCTATGAGCAGTTCTTC	CASGAGGVYEQFF
NA	TRBV4-1	NA	TRBJ2-6	TGCGCCAGCAGCCAAGATTGGGGGGACGCTGGGGCCAACGTCCTGACTTTC	CASSQDWGDAGANVLTF
NA	TRBV28	NA	TRBJ2-7	TGTGCCAGCAGTTCTCGGGGGCGCAGCGACGAGCAGTACTTC	CASSSRGRSDEQYF
once	TRBV4-3	NA	TRBJ1-6	TGCGCCAGCAGCCAAGATGCTAGTTCACCCCTCCACTTT	CASSQDASSPLHF
NA	TRBV7-6	TRBD1	TRBJ2-6	TGTGCCAGCAGTCATAGGGGCAGGGGGCTGTTAGCTGGGGCCAACGTCCTGACTTTC	CASSHRGRGLLAGANVLTF
NA	TRBV5-1	NA	TRBJ2-1	TGCGCCAGCAATCTCGGGAGTGAGTACAATGAGCAGTTCTTC	CASNLGSEYNEQFF
NA	TRBV11-2	NA	TRBJ1-2	TGTGCCAGCAGCTCCAAATCCTATGGCTACACCTTC	CASSSKSYGYTF
few	TRBV13	NA	TRBJ1-4	TGTGCCAGCAGCCCCCAGGTCGGGGGAAGCGAAAAACTGTTTTTT	CASSPQVGGSEKLFF
NA	TRBV28	NA	TRBJ1-4	TGTGCCAGCAGTTTATCCGGACAGCTAAATGAAAAACTGTTTTTT	CASSLSGQLNEKLFF
NA	TRBV10-1	NA	TRBJ1-5	TGCGCCAGCAGTGAGGGGGGAGACAGAAATCAGCCCCAGCATTTT	CASSEGGDRNQPQHF
NA	TRBV19	TRBD1	TRBJ2-3	TGTGCCAGCAAAGGCAGGGGGACAGATACGCAGTATTTT	CASKGRGTDTQYF
NA	TRBV2	TRBD2	TRBJ2-5	TGTGCCAGCAGTGACGGAGCGGGAGGAGTCGAGACCCAGTACTTC	CASSDGAGGVETQYF
NA	TRBV28	NA	TRBJ1-3	TGTGCCAGCAGGCTTTCGGTCTCTGGAAACACCATATATTTT	CASRLSVSGNTIYF
NA	TRBV7-6	NA	TRBJ2-7	TGTGCCAGCAGCCCGATGTCCATATCCTCCTACGAGCAGTACTTC	CASSPMSISSYEQYF
NA	TRBV5-4	NA	TRBJ1-1	TGTGCCAGCAGTAATAGCCAGGGGAGCCGAACTGAAGCTTTCTTT	CASSNSQGSRTEAFF
few	TRBV4-1	NA	TRBJ1-4	TGCGCCAGCAGCCGAGGAGGACAAGCCGAAAAACTGTTTTTT	CASSRGGQAEKLFF
NA	TRBV5-4	TRBD2	TRBJ2-1	TGTGCCAGCAGCTGGACTAGCAAGCACCAAGAGCAGTTCTTC	CASSWTSKHQEQFF
NA	TRBV5-1	NA	TRBJ2-1	TGCGCCAGCTCCACCGCTAGCGCAATTTACAATGAGCAGTTCTTC	CASSTASAIYNEQFF
NA	TRBV2	TRBD1	TRBJ1-5	TGTGCCAGCAGCGCAGGACAGGCCGCCAATCAGCCCCAGCATTTT	CASSAGQAANQPQHF
NA	TRBV2	NA	TRBJ2-3	TGTGCCAGCAGTGGGACGGGATTAGTGACAGATACGCAGTATTTT	CASSGTGLVTDTQYF
few	TRBV7-2	NA	TRBJ1-2	TGTGCCAGCAGCTTAAACGTTCTGGGCGCCTATGGCTACACCTTC	CASSLNVLGAYGYTF
once	TRBV11-2	TRBD1	TRBJ1-1	TGTGCCAGCAGCCCTTATCCGGGACAGGGCACTGAAGCTTTCTTT	CASSPYPGQGTEAFF
NA	TRBV28	NA	TRBJ1-5	TGTGCCAGCAGCCCGGTGGGGGGGCCCGCTTATAGCAATCAGCCCCAGCATTTT	CASSPVGGPAYSNQPQHF
NA	TRBV7-2	NA	TRBJ1-1	TGTGCCAGCAGCCCAAGTTTCGACATAGTTGTAGCTTTCTTT	CASSPSFDIVVAFF